Listed below are T cell receptor beta chains from one sample, sequenced in a study of T cell repertoires in cytomegalovirus infection. MiXCR, applied by TCRdb to the reads, yields one record per CDR3 protein. The sample lists some 230,000 distinct CDR3 sequences; over 20% were seen once. Sequenced input: CD8+ T cells from PBMCs. The origin of the receptors is a human donor in good health (CMV status not recorded). Some clones in this sample may be carry-over from other donors' samples. The CDR3 runs from the conserved cysteine through the conserved F or W. Each record gives: CDR3 DNA, CDR3 protein, J gene, clone size, D gene, V gene. The D gene is left open where the match is weak. Clone size is not always given. Where it is, it says once, few, many or a class for expanded clones.

cdr3_nt: TGTGCCAGCAGCTCAGACGGATCCTACGAGCAGTACTTC
cdr3_aa: CASSSDGSYEQYF
j_call: TRBJ2-7
clone_size: -
d_call: -
v_call: TRBV7-9

cdr3_nt: TGTGCCACCAGTGACCAGGGACTAGCGGCTCGCCTTGGGAATGAGCAGTTCTTC
cdr3_aa: CATSDQGLAARLGNEQFF
j_call: TRBJ2-1
clone_size: -
d_call: TRBD2
v_call: TRBV24-1

cdr3_nt: TGTGCCAGCAGCTTTCCCGGCGCTGGGACCGGGGAGCTGTTTTTT
cdr3_aa: CASSFPGAGTGELFF
j_call: TRBJ2-2
clone_size: many
d_call: -
v_call: TRBV7-8

cdr3_nt: TGTGCCGGGGGGACTAGCGGGGTCGAGACCCAGTACTTC
cdr3_aa: CAGGTSGVETQYF
j_call: TRBJ2-5
clone_size: many
d_call: TRBD2
v_call: TRBV7-7

cdr3_nt: TGTGCCAGCAGTTACTCCGGGACAGGGTCCAATGAGCAGTTCTTC
cdr3_aa: CASSYSGTGSNEQFF
j_call: TRBJ2-1
clone_size: many
d_call: TRBD1
v_call: TRBV6-2/TRBV6-3

cdr3_nt: TGTGCCAGCAGTCGACCTTGGACAGGGACGGAGACCCAGTACTTC
cdr3_aa: CASSRPWTGTETQYF
j_call: TRBJ2-5
clone_size: -
d_call: TRBD1
v_call: TRBV28

cdr3_nt: TGTGCCAGCAGCTGGGGACAGGGGGCTTACGAGCAGTACTTC
cdr3_aa: CASSWGQGAYEQYF
j_call: TRBJ2-7
clone_size: -
d_call: TRBD1
v_call: TRBV5-5

cdr3_nt: TGCAGCGTTGAATTGATTGGAGGACACCGCTTC
cdr3_aa: CSVELIGGHRF
j_call: TRBJ1-2
clone_size: few
d_call: -
v_call: TRBV29-1

cdr3_nt: TGTGCCAGCAGCCCGTTCGACCGCTTCGATCTAGAGCAGTTCTTC
cdr3_aa: CASSPFDRFDLEQFF
j_call: TRBJ2-1
clone_size: many
d_call: -
v_call: TRBV7-2

cdr3_nt: TGTGCCAGCAGTTTTCCCAGCGAAGTCCAACTCTCTGGAAACACCATATATTTT
cdr3_aa: CASSFPSEVQLSGNTIYF
j_call: TRBJ1-3
clone_size: -
d_call: -
v_call: TRBV12-3/TRBV12-4

cdr3_nt: TGTGCCAGCAGGCGAGGACAGGGGTTTGCAAACGAAAAACTGTTTTTT
cdr3_aa: CASRRGQGFANEKLFF
j_call: TRBJ1-4
clone_size: many
d_call: TRBD1
v_call: TRBV7-9

cdr3_nt: TGCAGTGCTAGAGATCGGGCGATACTCACAGATACGCAGTATTTT
cdr3_aa: CSARDRAILTDTQYF
j_call: TRBJ2-3
clone_size: few
d_call: -
v_call: TRBV20-1

cdr3_nt: TGTGCCAGCAACCTTGGTTCGGGGGATGAGCAGTACTTC
cdr3_aa: CASNLGSGDEQYF
j_call: TRBJ2-7
clone_size: -
d_call: -
v_call: TRBV3-1

cdr3_nt: TGTGCCAGCAGTGAGGGGCTCTCTGGAAACACCATATATTTT
cdr3_aa: CASSEGLSGNTIYF
j_call: TRBJ1-3
clone_size: -
d_call: -
v_call: TRBV2

cdr3_nt: TGTGCCAGCAGCTTAGGAGTGGGGGCAGATACGCAGTATTTT
cdr3_aa: CASSLGVGADTQYF
j_call: TRBJ2-3
clone_size: medium-sized
d_call: -
v_call: TRBV7-6

cdr3_nt: TGTGCCACCCTTTTAACCTCCGGGACAGGGAAAGAAAAACTGTTTTTT
cdr3_aa: CATLLTSGTGKEKLFF
j_call: TRBJ1-4
clone_size: many
d_call: TRBD1
v_call: TRBV28

cdr3_nt: TGTGCCAGCAACTTAAAGAGAGGAAACAATGAGCAGTTCTTC
cdr3_aa: CASNLKRGNNEQFF
j_call: TRBJ2-1
clone_size: -
d_call: -
v_call: TRBV2

cdr3_nt: TGTGCCAGCAGCCTACCCCGGGGGCGGCGCTTATCCTACGAGCAGTACTTC
cdr3_aa: CASSLPRGRRLSYEQYF
j_call: TRBJ2-7
clone_size: few
d_call: -
v_call: TRBV7-9

cdr3_nt: TGTGCCAGCAGCCCGGGAGCTTCCGGGACCTATGGCTACACCTTC
cdr3_aa: CASSPGASGTYGYTF
j_call: TRBJ1-2
clone_size: many
d_call: -
v_call: TRBV7-9

cdr3_nt: TGTGCCAGCAGCCCACGTGTCTCCTACGAGCAGTACTTC
cdr3_aa: CASSPRVSYEQYF
j_call: TRBJ2-7
clone_size: few
d_call: -
v_call: TRBV7-9

cdr3_nt: TGTGCCAGCAGGGGGCTTGCCCCGATTTTT
cdr3_aa: CASRGLAPIF
j_call: TRBJ2-3
clone_size: few
d_call: -
v_call: TRBV2

cdr3_nt: TGCAGCGTGCAAACTAGCGGGGGGACGGATGAGCAGTTCTTC
cdr3_aa: CSVQTSGGTDEQFF
j_call: TRBJ2-1
clone_size: -
d_call: TRBD2
v_call: TRBV29-1

cdr3_nt: TGTGCCAGCAGCTCCAGTGCCTCCCTGGACAATGAGCAGTTCTTC
cdr3_aa: CASSSSASLDNEQFF
j_call: TRBJ2-1
clone_size: few
d_call: -
v_call: TRBV7-9

cdr3_nt: TGTGCCAGCAGTTCCCTTCTGGGGCGAATTAATCAGCCCCAGCATTTT
cdr3_aa: CASSSLLGRINQPQHF
j_call: TRBJ1-5
clone_size: many
d_call: -
v_call: TRBV6-2/TRBV6-3

cdr3_nt: TGTGCCAGCAGCTTATGGGTCGGGACAGGGGGCACAGATACGCAGTATTTT
cdr3_aa: CASSLWVGTGGTDTQYF
j_call: TRBJ2-3
clone_size: few
d_call: TRBD1
v_call: TRBV11-2

cdr3_nt: TGTGCCAGCGGAGAGTGGCCCCAGCATTTT
cdr3_aa: CASGEWPQHF
j_call: TRBJ1-5
clone_size: few
d_call: -
v_call: TRBV6-1

cdr3_nt: TGTGCCAGCAGGCACCAGGGTTACTACGAGCAGTACTTC
cdr3_aa: CASRHQGYYEQYF
j_call: TRBJ2-7
clone_size: -
d_call: -
v_call: TRBV14

cdr3_nt: TGTGCCAGCAGCTCCCGCAGGCTCCTGGAGGACACTGAAGCTTTCTTT
cdr3_aa: CASSSRRLLEDTEAFF
j_call: TRBJ1-1
clone_size: few
d_call: -
v_call: TRBV7-9

cdr3_nt: TGTGCCATCAGTGATCGGGGTCGCTCTGGAAACACCATATATTTT
cdr3_aa: CAISDRGRSGNTIYF
j_call: TRBJ1-3
clone_size: -
d_call: -
v_call: TRBV10-3

cdr3_nt: TGTGCCAGCAACCAAGGAGATACGCAGTATTTT
cdr3_aa: CASNQGDTQYF
j_call: TRBJ2-3
clone_size: few
d_call: -
v_call: TRBV6-5

cdr3_nt: TGTGCCAGCAGCTTGGCAAGGACAGGAGCTTACAATGAGCAGTTCTTC
cdr3_aa: CASSLARTGAYNEQFF
j_call: TRBJ2-1
clone_size: -
d_call: TRBD1
v_call: TRBV5-3

cdr3_nt: TGTGCCATCAGTTCCAGGAACACTGAAGCTTTCTTT
cdr3_aa: CAISSRNTEAFF
j_call: TRBJ1-1
clone_size: -
d_call: -
v_call: TRBV10-3

cdr3_nt: TGTGCCAGCAGTGTGGGGCGGGTCAATGAAAAACTGTTTTTT
cdr3_aa: CASSVGRVNEKLFF
j_call: TRBJ1-4
clone_size: few
d_call: -
v_call: TRBV2